In its sample, the clone carrying this TCR beta chain was seen many times. Specified time point: healthy volunteer bleed at 2 weeks. Unfractionated whole blood yielded total RNA. This sample was taken from a study of human T cells and chemical hapten exposure. The junction had 11 bases not matched to a gene; V was cut back by 4 bases and J by 6 bases. The germline V gene has CDR1 SGHRS and CDR2 YFSETQ. The CDR3 consists of 15 residues. Original methodology: A typical sample had 95,638 TCRs, with roughly 23,224 to 690,600 overall. TCRdb re-called the RACE reads with MiXCR, one entry per CDR3 protein. The V and J calls were not made by the authors but by TCRdb's processing. The table records about 46,000 distinct CDR3 sequences, roughly 4% of them present only once.

The rearrangement links TRBV5-1 to TRBJ2-7; 9 nucleotides line up with TRBD1. The sequencing input was whole blood. The clonotype originates from a female donor in good health. Some clones in this sample may be carry-over from other donors' samples. The CDR3 DNA is TGCGCCAGCAGCCCACCGGGACAGGGTATTCGCGAGCAGTACTTC. Amino acids: CASSPPGQGIREQYF.